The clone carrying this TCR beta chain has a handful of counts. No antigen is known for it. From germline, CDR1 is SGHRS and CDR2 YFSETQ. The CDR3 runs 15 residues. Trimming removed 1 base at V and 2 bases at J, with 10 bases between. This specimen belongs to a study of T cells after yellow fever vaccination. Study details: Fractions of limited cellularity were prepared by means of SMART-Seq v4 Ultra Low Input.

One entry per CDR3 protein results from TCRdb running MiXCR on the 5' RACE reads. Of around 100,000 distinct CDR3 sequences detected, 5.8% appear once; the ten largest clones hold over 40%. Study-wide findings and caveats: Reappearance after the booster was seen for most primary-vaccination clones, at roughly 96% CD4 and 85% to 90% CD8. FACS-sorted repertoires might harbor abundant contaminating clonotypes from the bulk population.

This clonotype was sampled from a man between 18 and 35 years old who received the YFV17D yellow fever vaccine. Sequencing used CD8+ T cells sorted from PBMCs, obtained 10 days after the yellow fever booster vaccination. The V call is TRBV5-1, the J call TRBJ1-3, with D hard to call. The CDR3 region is CASSLFESPGNTIYF. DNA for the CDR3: TGCGCCAGCAGCTTGTTCGAGAGTCCTGGAAACACCATATATTTT.